Shown below are 2 T cell receptor beta chains from a single sample sequenced in a study of cytomegalovirus exposure and HLA in healthy donors. This PCR relied on a set of 60 Vbeta primers and 13 Jbeta primers. The repertoire was sequenced with immunoSEQ multiplex PCR; TCRdb's copy has only in-frame clones and lacks some. This listing includes approximately 130,000 clones. Sample: PBMCs. The source is a woman in her sixties in good health and CMV-seronegative.

In DNA, the CDR3 is TGTGCCAGCTCACTCCGGGACTCCCAGTTGATGTTCTTC. This encodes CASSLRDSQLMFF. The chain links TRBV18 to TRBJ2-1; D might be TRBD2 (6 bases). The germline gives CDR1 KGHSH, CDR2 LQKENI. This CDR3 comprises 13 residues. The V gene lost 4 bases and the J gene lost 15 bases, with 19 bases spanning the gap.

CDR3 sequence: CASRDRGYEQYF. The CDR3 nucleotides are TGTGCCAGCCGGGACAGAGGCTACGAGCAGTACTTC. The chain links TRBV28 to TRBJ2-7; 7 bases agree with TRBD1. This CDR3 has 12 amino acids. Per the germline V gene, CDR1 is MDHEN and CDR2 is SYDVKM. The junction had 4 bases not matched to a gene; V was cut back by 8 bases and J by 3 bases.